This TCR beta chain was identified during a study of cytomegalovirus exposure and HLA in healthy donors. The table lists this clone with a count of one. Antigen: not known. Amplification used 60 Vbeta primers and 13 Jbeta primers. The protocol was immunoSEQ multiplex PCR, while the TCRdb copy is restricted to in-frame clones and leaves out a portion. Of about 140,000 clones listed, around 80% are singletons. Germline lookup yields CDR1 SGHVS and CDR2 FQNEAQ. Trimming pared 6 bases from V and 1 base from J, leaving 9 bases between. This CDR3 comprises 13 residues. Study outcomes and limitations: Association of a missense DCLRE1C variant with TCR beta V- and J-gene trimming was reported in a later analysis. Earlier results showed most TCR beta V segments being productive about 90% or about 30% of the time. Indistinguishability led to the exclusion of some V segments, TRBV6-2 and TRBV6-3 included. In a later analysis, TCR association rates varied by HLA locus: DRB1 most, HLA-C fewest.

The receptor was isolated from a middle-aged man in good health and CMV-seropositive. Sequenced: PBMCs. The rearrangement links TRBV7-8 to TRBJ1-1; a weak D match, TRBD1 (5 bases). The CDR3 DNA reads TGTGCCAGCAGGCCGACAGCGAACACTGAAGCTTTCTTT. Translating gives CASRPTANTEAFF.